The next 10 T cell receptor beta chains were all read from a single sample in a study of blood T cells in healthy people across ages. Sample-barcoded 5' priming and a J-beta primer mix drove a second PCR of 7 to 11 cycles. TCRdb re-called the 5' RACE reads through MiXCR, storing one row per CDR3 protein. The table has more than 800,000 distinct CDR3 sequences, around 43% seen once. Specimen: blood. These receptors were taken from a woman aged 55-69 years in good health.

CDR3 nucleotides: TGTGCCAGCAGAGCTATAGGGGAACAGCCCCAGCATTTT. Translating gives CASRAIGEQPQHF. The gene calls are TRBV12-3 or TRBV12-4 and TRBJ1-5; D possibly corresponds to TRBD1 (5 bases). The length of the CDR3 is 13 residues. V dropped 6 bases and J dropped 7 bases, with 13 bases sitting between them.

This clonotype showed up just a few times. The chain recombines TRBV5-1 with TRBJ2-1; D may be TRBD2 (7 bases). The CDR3 has 16 amino acids. Germline V gene data show CDR1 as SGHRS and CDR2 as YFSETQ. The V and J ends lost 4 bases and 1 base respectively, with 15 bases between them. The CDR3 spells CASSVGGASSYNEQFF. As DNA, the CDR3 is TGCGCCAGCAGCGTGGGGGGGGCTTCATCCTACAATGAGCAGTTCTTC.

This clonotype has only a few counts. The chain couples TRBV5-1 to TRBJ2-1; a weak D match, TRBD1 (5 bases). Between the trimmed V and J ends, which lost 0 bases and 2 bases, there was a span of 12 bases. The CDR3 spans 16 residues. Germline V gene sequence: CDR1 SGHRS, CDR2 YFSETQ. This chain's CDR3 is CASSLVTAGTYNEQFF. CDR3 bases: TGCGCCAGCAGCTTGGTTACGGCAGGGACCTACAATGAGCAGTTCTTC. Together with reference TRBV5-1 and TRBJ2-1, the CDR3 gives the full variable domain: KAGVTQTPRYLIKTRGQQVTLSCSPISGHRSVSWYQQTPGQGLQFLFEYFSETQRNKGNFPGRFSGRQFSNSRSEMNVSTLELGDSALYLCASSLVTAGTYNEQFFGPGTRLTVL.

This clonotype was seen ten or more times. The chain has TRBV20-1 and TRBJ1-2, with TRBD1 identical over 7 bases. Per the germline V gene, CDR1 is DFQATT and CDR2 is SNEGSKA (reference sequence). CDR3 length: 10 residues. The CDR3 bases are TGCATAGCGACAGGGCAGGGCTACACCTTC. Amino acids: CIATGQGYTF.

This sequence joins TRBV4-2 and TRBJ2-5, with TRBD2 matching over 10 bases. The DNA end lines up better with TRBJ2-7; the J call may be wrong. Germline CDR1 is LGHNA and CDR2 is YNFKEQ. CDR3 length: 16 amino acids. CDR3 nucleotides: TGTGCCAGCAGCCAAGATTCAGGACTAGCGGTCAACGAGCAGTACTTC. Protein sequence: CASSQDSGLAVNEQYF.

The chain couples TRBV11-3 to TRBJ2-4; D is tentatively TRBD1 or TRBD2 (5 bases each). The length of the CDR3 is 13 residues. V lost 5 bases to trimming and J lost 5 bases, with 10 bases between them. CDR1 is SGHNT and CDR2 is YENEEA in the germline V gene. The CDR3 sequence: CASSPRGENIQYF. The CDR3 DNA reads TGTGCCAGCAGCCCCCGAGGGGAAAACATTCAGTACTTC. The complete variable domain, with remaining parts taken from reference TRBV11-3 and TRBJ2-4, reads EAGVVQSPRYKIIEKKQPVAFWCNPISGHNTLYWYLQNLGQGPELLIRYENEEAVDDSQLPKDRFSAERLKGVDSTLKIQPAELGDSAVYLCASSPRGENIQYFGAGTRLSVL.

This clonotype came up a few times. This chain links TRBV4-1 with TRBJ2-5; TRBD1 might be the D (7 bases). V shed 3 bases and J shed 1 base, with 18 bases lying between them. Germline CDR1 MGHRA, CDR2 YSYEKL. The CDR3 covers 17 residues. The CDR3 is CASSQDAGQNFQETQYF. DNA for the CDR3: TGCGCCAGCAGCCAGGATGCGGGACAGAACTTCCAAGAGACCCAGTACTTC.

In this sample, this clonotype turned up a few times. The chain carries TRBV9 and TRBJ2-1; possible D gene TRBD2, 5 bases. The germline V gene encodes CDR1 SGDLS and CDR2 YYNGEE. The ends were cut back, 6 bases at V and 5 bases at J, with 12 bases in the middle. This CDR3 region has 13 residues. This CDR3 is CASTNPGNNEQFF. DNA for the CDR3: TGTGCCAGCACGAACCCGGGAAACAATGAGCAGTTCTTC. Combining the CDR3 with reference TRBV9 and TRBJ2-1 gives the whole variable domain DSGVTQTPKHLITATGQRVTLRCSPRSGDLSVYWYQQSLDQGLQFLIQYYNGEERAKGNILERFSAQQFPDLHSELNLSSLELGDSALYFCASTNPGNNEQFFGPGTRLTVL.

The chain uses TRBV6-6 and TRBJ2-7; TRBD1 agrees at 7 bases. V shed 6 bases, J shed 4 bases, and the junction held 9 bases outside the gene matches. The length of the CDR3 is 14 residues. Germline CDR1 is MNHNY and CDR2 is SVGAGI (reference sequence). CDR3 bases: TGTGCCAGCAGCCCACAGGGGAAAACTTACGAGCAGTACTTC. Its translation: CASSPQGKTYEQYF.

The chain combines TRBV7-2 with TRBJ2-3, with 8 nucleotides matching TRBD2. J was trimmed by 4 bases and V by 5 bases; bases with no gene match: 11. CDR3 length: 16 residues. Per germline, CDR1 SGHTA and CDR2 FQGNSA. This chain's CDR3 is CASSPIAGSLSDTQYF. The CDR3 nucleotides read TGTGCCAGCAGCCCGATAGCGGGAAGTCTGTCAGATACGCAGTATTTT. The variable domain in full, completed from reference TRBV7-2 and TRBJ2-3, reads GAGVSQSPSNKVTEKGKDVELRCDPISGHTALYWYRQSLGQGLEFLIYFQGNSAPDKSGLPSDRFSAERTGGSVSTLTIQRTQQEDSAVYLCASSPIAGSLSDTQYFGPGTRLTVL.